This paragraph reports one TCR beta chain. Its antigen is unknown. Sequence at one end of the junction differs from germline and may be a read error. TCRdb re-called the reads through MiXCR, storing one row per CDR3 protein. The sample holds some 700,000 distinct CDR3 sequences, less than 40% seen once. Germline CDR1 and CDR2: SEHNR and FQNEAQ (reference sequence). CDR3 size: 15 residues. This sample was included in a study of T cell repertoires in cytomegalovirus infection. Study details: Public TCR beta signatures indicated both CMV infection and matching HLA type.

Overall study results and limits: Carriers of CMV plus the relevant HLA were identified by cumulative public TCR beta family frequency. What dominated the ex vivo response were HLA-C-restricted CMV-specific TCR beta clonotypes.

This receptor was taken from a human donor in good health (CMV status not recorded). Some clones in this sample may be carry-over from other donors' samples. V gene TRBV7-9 combines with J gene TRBJ2-5; 8 positions agree with TRBD1. Source material: PBMCs. DNA of the CDR3: TGTGCCATCAGCTTATTCCGGGACAGGAGGGAGACCCAGTACTTC. Its translation is CAISLFRDRRETQYF.